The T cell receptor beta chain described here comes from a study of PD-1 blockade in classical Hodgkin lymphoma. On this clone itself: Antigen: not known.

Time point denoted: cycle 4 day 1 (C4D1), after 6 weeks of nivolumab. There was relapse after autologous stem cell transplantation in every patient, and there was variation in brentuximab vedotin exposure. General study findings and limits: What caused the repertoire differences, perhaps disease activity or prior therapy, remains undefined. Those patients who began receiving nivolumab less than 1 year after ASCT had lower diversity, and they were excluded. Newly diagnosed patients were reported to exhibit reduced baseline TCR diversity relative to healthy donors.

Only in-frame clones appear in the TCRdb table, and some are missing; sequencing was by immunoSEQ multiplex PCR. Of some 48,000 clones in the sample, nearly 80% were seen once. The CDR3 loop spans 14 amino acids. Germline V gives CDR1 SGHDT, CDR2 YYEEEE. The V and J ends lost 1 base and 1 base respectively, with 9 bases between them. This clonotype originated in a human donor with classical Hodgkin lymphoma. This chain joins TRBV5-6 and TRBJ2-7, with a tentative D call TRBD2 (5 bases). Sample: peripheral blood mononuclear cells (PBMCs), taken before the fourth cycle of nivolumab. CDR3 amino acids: CASSLNGVSYEQYF. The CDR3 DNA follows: TGTGCCAGCAGCTTGAACGGGGTATCCTACGAGCAGTACTTC.